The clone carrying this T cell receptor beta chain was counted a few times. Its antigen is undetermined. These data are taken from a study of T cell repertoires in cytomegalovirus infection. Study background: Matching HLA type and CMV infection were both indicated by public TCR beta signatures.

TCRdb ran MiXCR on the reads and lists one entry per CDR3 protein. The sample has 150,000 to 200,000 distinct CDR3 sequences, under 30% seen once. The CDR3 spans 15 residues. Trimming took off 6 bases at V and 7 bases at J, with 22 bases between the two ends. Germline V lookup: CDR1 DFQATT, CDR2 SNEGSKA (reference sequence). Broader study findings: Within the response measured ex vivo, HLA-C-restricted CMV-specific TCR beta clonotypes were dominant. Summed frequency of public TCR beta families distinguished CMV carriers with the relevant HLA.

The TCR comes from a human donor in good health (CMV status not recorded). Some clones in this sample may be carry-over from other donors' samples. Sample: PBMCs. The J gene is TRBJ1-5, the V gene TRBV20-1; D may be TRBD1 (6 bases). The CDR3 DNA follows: TGCAGTGCCGCTAGCGGGGAGGGGGTAGGGCAGCCCCAGCATTTT. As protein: CSAASGEGVGQPQHF.